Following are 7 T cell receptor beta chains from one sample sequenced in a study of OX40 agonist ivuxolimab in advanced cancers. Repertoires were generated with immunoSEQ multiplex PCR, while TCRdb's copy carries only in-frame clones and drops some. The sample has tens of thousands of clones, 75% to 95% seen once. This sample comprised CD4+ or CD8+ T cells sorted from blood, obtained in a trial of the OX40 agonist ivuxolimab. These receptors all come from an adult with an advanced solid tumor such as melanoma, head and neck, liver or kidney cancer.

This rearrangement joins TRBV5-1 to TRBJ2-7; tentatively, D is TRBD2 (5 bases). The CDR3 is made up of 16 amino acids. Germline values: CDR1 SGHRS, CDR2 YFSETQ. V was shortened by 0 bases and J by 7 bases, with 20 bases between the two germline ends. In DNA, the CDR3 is TGCGCCAGCAGCTTGGCGGCCCTAGCTGTATCGGGTGAGCAGTACTTC. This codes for CASSLAALAVSGEQYF.

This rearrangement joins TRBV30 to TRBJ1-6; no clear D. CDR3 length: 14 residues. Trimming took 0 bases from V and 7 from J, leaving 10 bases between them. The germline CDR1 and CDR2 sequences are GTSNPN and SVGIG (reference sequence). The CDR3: CAWSVEGFNSPLHF. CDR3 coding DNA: TGTGCCTGGAGTGTTGAGGGATTCAATTCACCCCTCCACTTT. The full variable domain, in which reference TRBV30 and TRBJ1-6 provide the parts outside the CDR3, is SQTIHQWPATLVQPVGSPLSLECTVEGTSNPNLYWYRQAAGRGLQLLFYSVGIGQISSEVPQNLSASRPQDRQFILSSKKLLLSDSGFYLCAWSVEGFNSPLHFGNGTRLTVT.

CDR3 DNA sequence: TGTGCCAGCTCACCACAAGACAGGGGGGAGACCCAGTACTTC. This sequence encodes CASSPQDRGETQYF. This chain connects TRBV18 to TRBJ2-5, with 9 bases matching TRBD1. With 1 base clipped from V and 5 bases from J, the junction kept 2 bases outside the gene matches. Germline assignment: CDR1 KGHSH and CDR2 LQKENI. The CDR3 runs to 14 residues.

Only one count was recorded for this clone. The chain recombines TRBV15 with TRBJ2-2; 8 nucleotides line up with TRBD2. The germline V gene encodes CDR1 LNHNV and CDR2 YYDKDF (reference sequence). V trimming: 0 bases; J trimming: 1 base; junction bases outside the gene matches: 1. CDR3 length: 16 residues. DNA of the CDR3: TGTGCCACCAGCAGAGACCTAGCGGGGAACACCGGGGAGCTGTTTTTT. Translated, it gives CATSRDLAGNTGELFF.

The CDR3 DNA follows: TGTGCCAGCAGCCCGACTATCTACAATGAGCAGTTCTTC. Translating it yields CASSPTIYNEQFF. The V and J genes are TRBV7-3 and TRBJ2-1; maybe TRBD2 (5 bases). The CDR3 has 13 residues. V was shortened by 5 bases and J by 3 bases, with 8 bases between the two germline ends. CDR1 is SGHTA and CDR2 is FQGTGA in the germline V gene. Full variable domain (remainder filled in from reference TRBV7-3 and TRBJ2-1): GAGVSQTPSNKVTEKGKYVELRCDPISGHTALYWYRQSLGQGPEFLIYFQGTGAADDSGLPNDRFFAVRPEGSVSTLKIQRTERGDSAVYLCASSPTIYNEQFFGPGTRLTVL.

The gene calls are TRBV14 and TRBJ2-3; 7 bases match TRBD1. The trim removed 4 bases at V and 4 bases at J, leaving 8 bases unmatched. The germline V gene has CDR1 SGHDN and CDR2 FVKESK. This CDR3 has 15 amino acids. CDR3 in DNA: TGTGCCAGCAGCCCGGGACAGACGTACTCAGATACGCAGTATTTT. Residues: CASSPGQTYSDTQYF. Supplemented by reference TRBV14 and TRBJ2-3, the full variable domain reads EAGVTQFPSHSVIEKGQTVTLRCDPISGHDNLYWYRRVMGKEIKFLLHFVKESKQDESGMPNNRFLAERTGGTYSTLKVQPAELEDSGVYFCASSPGQTYSDTQYFGPGTRLTVL.

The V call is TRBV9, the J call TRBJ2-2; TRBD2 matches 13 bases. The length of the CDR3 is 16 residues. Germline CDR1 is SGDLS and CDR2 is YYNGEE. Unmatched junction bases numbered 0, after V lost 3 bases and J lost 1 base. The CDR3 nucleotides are TGTGCCAGCAGCGGACTAGCGGGAGGGAACACCGGGGAGCTGTTTTTT. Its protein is CASSGLAGGNTGELFF.